The 17 T cell receptor beta chains listed next were all sequenced from one sample in a study of control samples from healthy donors and cancer patients. The protocol was immunoSEQ multiplex PCR, while the TCRdb copy is restricted to in-frame clones and leaves out a portion. The data contain some 3,000 clones, 65% to 85% of them singletons. Sequencing used formalin-fixed, paraffin-embedded tissue. Receptor source: a male donor with melanoma.

The chain links TRBV7-2 to TRBJ2-2, with D hard to call. The germline V gene has CDR1 SGHTA and CDR2 FQGNSA. The CDR3 totals 13 residues. With 1 base removed from V and 2 bases from J, the gap between germline ends came to 2 bases. DNA for the CDR3: TGTGCCAGCAGCTTAGACAACACCGGGGAGCTGTTTTTT. The encoded protein is CASSLDNTGELFF.

A few counts support this clone. The J gene is TRBJ2-3, the V gene TRBV27; D remains ambiguous. With 6 bases removed from V and 5 bases from J, the gap between germline ends came to 9 bases. The CDR3 is made up of 12 amino acids. Looked up from germline, CDR1 is MNHEY and CDR2 is SMNVEV (reference sequence). The CDR3 sequence: CASSYTGDTQYF. In DNA, the CDR3 is TGTGCCAGCAGCTACACGGGAGATACGCAGTATTTT.

V gene TRBV6-5 combines with J gene TRBJ2-1, with 9 positions matching TRBD1. The CDR3 consists of 13 residues. CDR1 and CDR2 (germline): MNHEY, SVGAGI. Unmatched junction bases numbered 8, after V lost 10 bases and J lost 7 bases. The DNA of the CDR3 is TGTGCCACGCTACAGGGGGCGCTTAATGAGCAGTTCTTC. It encodes CATLQGALNEQFF.

The rearrangement uses TRBV7-2 and TRBJ2-7, with D perhaps TRBD2 (6 bases). Per germline, CDR1 SGHTA and CDR2 FQGNSA. V gave up 2 bases and J gave up 3 bases, with 11 bases separating them. The CDR3 is 14 amino acids. The chain's CDR3 is CASSLSPGDYEQYF. CDR3 nucleotide sequence: TGTGCCAGCAGCTTATCACCGGGAGACTACGAGCAGTACTTC.

Relative to its sample, this clone is large (0.1 to 1%). The rearrangement links TRBV9 to TRBJ1-5; maybe TRBD1 (5 bases). This CDR3 is 15 amino acids long. Germline V gives CDR1 SGDLS, CDR2 YYNGEE. V gave up 5 bases and J gave up 0 bases, with 12 bases separating them. The CDR3 DNA reads TGTGCCAGCAGTAGAGGACAATATAGCAATCAGCCCCAGCATTTT. Translation: CASSRGQYSNQPQHF.

This chain connects TRBV19 to TRBJ1-5, with a weak D call TRBD1 (5 bases). Germline lookup yields CDR1 LNHDA and CDR2 SQIVND (reference sequence). The V and J ends lost 5 bases and 4 bases respectively, with 15 bases between them. The CDR3 extends over 15 amino acids. CDR3 coding DNA: TGTGCCAGTAGTTCCATCGACAGCTTGAATCAGCCCCAGCATTTT. This codes for CASSSIDSLNQPQHF. Using reference TRBV19 and TRBJ1-5 for the parts outside the CDR3, the full variable domain is DGGITQSPKYLFRKEGQNVTLSCEQNLNHDAMYWYRQDPGQGLRLIYYSQIVNDFQKGDIAEGYSVSREKKESFPLTVTSAQKNPTAFYLCASSSIDSLNQPQHFGDGTRLSIL.

The chain has TRBV21-1 and TRBJ1-5; the DNA was not compared with TRBD1, the D call given in the table. TRBV21-1 is designated a pseudogene. The CDR3 has 22 amino acids. CDR3 sequence: CASSTLKCPRTGGRCSNQPQHF. The CDR3, as DNA: TGTGCCAGCAGCACTTTAAAGTGCCCTCGGACAGGGGGCCGGTGTAGCAATCAGCCCCAGCATTTT.

The chain links TRBV10-3 to TRBJ2-3, with 7 bases identical to TRBD2. V shed 3 bases, J shed 6 bases, and the junction held 12 bases outside the gene matches. Germline CDR1 is ENHRY and CDR2 is SYGVKD. The length of the CDR3 is 16 residues. CDR3 bases: TGTGCCATCAGTGATTATGAGGCGGGAGCTTCCGATACGCAGTATTTT. It codes for CAISDYEAGASDTQYF.

This rearrangement joins TRBV6-5 to TRBJ2-6; 7 positions agree with TRBD2. V lost 2 bases to trimming and J lost 0 bases; unmatched junction nucleotides: 1. There are 16 residues in the CDR3. From germline, CDR1 is MNHEY and CDR2 SVGAGI. CDR3 DNA: TGTGCCAGCAGTTACGGGAGGGGCTCTGGGGCCAACGTCCTGACTTTC. It codes for CASSYGRGSGANVLTF.

The chain has TRBV3-1 (or the pseudogene TRBV3-2) and TRBJ1-3; 7 bases fit TRBD1. CDR3 size: 15 residues. The V and J ends lost 2 bases and 7 bases, in that order; junction bases with no gene match: 8. CDR1 LGHDT and CDR2 YNNKEL come from the germline V gene (reference sequence). This CDR3 is CASSQKSGTVNTIYF. CDR3 nucleotide sequence: TGTGCCAGCAGCCAAAAATCCGGGACAGTCAACACCATATATTTT.

This sequence joins TRBV24-1 and TRBJ2-2; the D gene could be TRBD1 or TRBD2 (5 bases each). Germline CDR1 reads KGHDR; CDR2 reads SFDVKD. The CDR3 consists of 15 residues. V lost 4 bases to trimming and J lost 5 bases, with 13 bases between them. The CDR3 loop is CATSDTGTRTGELFF. The CDR3 bases are TGTGCCACCAGTGACACCGGGACGAGGACCGGGGAGCTGTTTTTT.

V gene TRBV7-9 combines with J gene TRBJ2-2; 8 nucleotides align to TRBD1. The ends lost 1 base at V and 2 bases at J; junction bases unmatched: 3. This CDR3 is 16 amino acids long. Germline CDR1 reads SEHNR; CDR2 reads FQNEAQ (reference sequence). The CDR3 here is CASSLGTGRNTGELFF. The CDR3 DNA reads as TGTGCCAGCAGCTTAGGGACAGGGCGAAACACCGGGGAGCTGTTTTTT. Full variable domain (rest looked up from reference TRBV7-9 and TRBJ2-2): DTGVSQNPRHKITKRGQNVTFRCDPISEHNRLYWYRQTLGQGPEFLTYFQNEAQLEKSRLLSDRFSAERPKGSFSTLEIQRTEQGDSAMYLCASSLGTGRNTGELFFGEGSRLTVL.

The gene calls are TRBV7-9 and TRBJ1-6, with 9 bases identical to TRBD1. Per germline, CDR1 SEHNR and CDR2 FQNEAQ (reference sequence). The CDR3 contains 14 residues. V dropped 5 bases and J dropped 9; count of bases not matched to a gene: 5. CDR3 coding DNA: TGTGCCAGCAGCGGGGGACAGGGACTTTCACCCCTCCACTTT. Amino acid sequence: CASSGGQGLSPLHF.

Notes on this clone: Since a much larger clone is just one base distant, this may be a read error. This chain uses TRBV4-3 with TRBJ2-3, with no clear D. CDR3 length equals 12 residues. From germline, CDR1 is LGHNA and CDR2 YSLEER. The CDR3 sequence is CASSPRTDMQYF. In DNA, the CDR3 is TGCGCCAGCAGCCCTCGTACAGATATGCAGTATTTT.

V gene TRBV4-1 combines with J gene TRBJ1-4; D is unresolved. Germline CDR1 MGHRA, CDR2 YSYEKL. CDR3 size: 14 residues. V gave up 1 base and J gave up 8 bases, with 11 bases separating them. The DNA of the CDR3 is TGCGCCAGCAGCCAAGTCGCCCCTAGGGAAAAACTGTTTTTT. It codes for CASSQVAPREKLFF.

This chain joins TRBV19 and TRBJ2-1, with D possibly being TRBD1 or TRBD2 (5 bases each). This CDR3 is built from 15 residues. Germline assignment: CDR1 LNHDA and CDR2 SQIVND (reference sequence). V was clipped by 6 bases and J by 1 base, with 13 bases between them. The CDR3 nucleotides read TGTGCCAGTAGCCTAGCCAGGGCATCCTACAATGAGCAGTTCTTC. It yields the protein CASSLARASYNEQFF. The full variable domain, in which reference TRBV19 and TRBJ2-1 provide the parts outside the CDR3, is DGGITQSPKYLFRKEGQNVTLSCEQNLNHDAMYWYRQDPGQGLRLIYYSQIVNDFQKGDIAEGYSVSREKKESFPLTVTSAQKNPTAFYLCASSLARASYNEQFFGPGTRLTVL.

This clone was counted once. The V call is TRBV28, the J call TRBJ2-5; 15 positions agree with TRBD2. The CDR3 sequence is 18 residues long. Germline V gene data show CDR1 as MDHEN and CDR2 as SYDVKM. The J segment lost 3 bases and the V segment lost 3 bases, leaving 8 bases of the junction unmatched. The CDR3 DNA follows: TGTGCCAGCAGTTTTTCCTCCGGGACTAGCGGGAGGAAAGAGACCCAGTACTTC. Its protein product is CASSFSSGTSGRKETQYF.